The 4 T cell receptor beta chains in this list originate from one sample, sequenced in a study of cytomegalovirus exposure and HLA in healthy donors listed by TCRdb under 2017. Libraries were prepared through the immunoSEQ multiplex PCR assay. For the multiplex PCR, a mixture combining 60 forward primers for TCR Vbeta segments and 13 reverse primers for TCR Jbeta segments was used. Not all clones reach the TCRdb copy of this immuneACCESS table, which keeps in-frame sequences only. Checked studies attribute under half of the gap to unresolved V genes and leave the rest unexplained. For this sample the table gives about 120,000 clones, of which about 61% were detected only once. The ten largest clones capture 2% to 2.5% of the sample. Sample: PBMCs. These TCRs come from a woman aged 30 to 39 in good health and CMV-seronegative.

The chain uses TRBV4-1 and TRBJ2-1; TRBD2 agrees at 14 bases. The CDR3 is 16 residues long. Trimming removed 4 bases from V and 5 bases from J; junction bases left unmatched: 4. In germline, CDR1 is MGHRA, CDR2 YSYEKL. The CDR3, as DNA: TGCGCCAGCAGCCGGTCGGGACTAGCGGGAGACAATGAGCAGTTCTTC. As protein: CASSRSGLAGDNEQFF.

A few counts support this clone. This chain uses TRBV5-4 with TRBJ2-5; 7 bases align to TRBD1. This CDR3 region has 14 residues. CDR1 is SGHNT, CDR2 YYREEE, per germline (reference sequence). V lost 0 bases to trimming and J lost 7 bases; unmatched junction nucleotides: 6. The chain's CDR3 is CASSLGQGTGTQYF. The CDR3 bases are TGTGCCAGCAGCTTGGGACAGGGAACAGGGACCCAGTACTTC. Combining the CDR3 with reference TRBV5-4 and TRBJ2-5 gives the whole variable domain ETGVTQSPTHLIKTRGQQVTLRCSSQSGHNTVSWYQQALGQGPQFIFQYYREEENGRGNFPPRFSGLQFPNYSSELNVNALELDDSALYLCASSLGQGTGTQYFGPGTRLLVL.

J is TRBJ2-5 and V is TRBV28; TRBD2 might be the D (6 bases). Germline V gives CDR1 MDHEN, CDR2 SYDVKM. Trimming cost V 3 bases and J 1 base, with 6 bases left between them. This CDR3 has 13 residues. CDR3 protein: CASSFSGQETQYF. The CDR3 DNA is TGTGCCAGCAGTTTTAGCGGCCAAGAGACCCAGTACTTC.

The rearrangement uses TRBV28 and TRBJ1-5, with 8 bases lining up with TRBD1. V lost 0 bases to trimming and J lost 6 bases; unmatched junction nucleotides: 4. The CDR3 totals 15 residues. Germline lookup yields CDR1 MDHEN and CDR2 SYDVKM. CDR3 nucleotide sequence: TGTGCCAGCAGTTTATGGGACAGGGAGGGTCAGCCCCAGCATTTT. This translates into CASSLWDREGQPQHF.